The 12 T cell receptor beta chains below come from one sample, sequenced in a study of CD8+CD57+ T cells in acquired aplastic anemia. Genomic DNA served as template for TCR beta VDJ and CDR3 profiling. TCRdb passed the reads through MiXCR, listing each CDR3 protein once. The table has some 180,000 distinct CDR3 sequences, 55% to 65% seen once. Before being chosen for sequencing, patients had shown CD8+CD57+ cell expansion by flow cytometry. The sample taken for sequencing was sorted CD4+, CD8+, or CD8+CD57+ T cells (not recorded which) from PBMCs. These receptor sequences come from a human donor with aplastic anemia.

This clonotype has only one observation. The chain couples TRBV12-3 or TRBV12-4 to TRBJ2-7, with TRBD1 matching 7 bases. There are 14 residues in the CDR3. V lost 6 bases and J lost 1; bases outside the gene matches: 6. CDR3 residues: CASRTGATSYEQYF. The CDR3 nucleotides are TGTGCCAGCAGAACAGGGGCGACTTCCTACGAGCAGTACTTC.

The chain joins TRBV7-6 to TRBJ1-2; weak D call: TRBD1 (6 bases). The CDR3 runs 14 residues. Germline V gene lookup returns CDR1 SGHVS and CDR2 FNYEAQ. Trimming took off 1 base at V and 4 bases at J, with 10 bases between the two ends. CDR3 amino acids: CASSLGQDRYGYTF. The CDR3 DNA sequence: TGTGCCAGCAGCTTAGGACAGGATCGCTATGGCTACACCTTC.

The genes are TRBV7-9 and TRBJ1-2; D call uncertain. CDR3 length: 13 amino acids. Germline V gene data show CDR1 as SEHNR and CDR2 as FQNEAQ (reference sequence). Trimming pared 2 bases from V and 0 bases from J, leaving 4 bases between. The CDR3 spells CASSLSTNYGYTF. Written as DNA, the CDR3 is TGTGCCAGCAGCTTAAGCACTAACTATGGCTACACCTTC.

The chain couples TRBV5-4 to TRBJ2-6; the D is unclear. The CDR3 runs 13 residues. With 3 bases removed from V and 4 bases from J, the gap between germline ends came to 5 bases. The germline V gene has CDR1 SGHNT and CDR2 YYREEE (reference sequence). CDR3 sequence (DNA): TGTGCCAGCAGCTCGACAGGGGCCAACGTCCTGACTTTC. Encoded protein: CASSSTGANVLTF.

The chain couples TRBV7-2 to TRBJ1-4, with D perhaps TRBD1 (5 bases). The germline CDR1 and CDR2 sequences are SGHTA and FQGNSA. This CDR3 spans 16 amino acids. Trimming shortened V by 0 bases and J by 12 bases, and 20 bases separated the two germline ends. CDR3 in amino acids: CASSLAIGAGWEELFF. Here the CDR3 DNA reads TGTGCCAGCAGCTTAGCGATCGGGGCAGGCTGGGAAGAACTGTTTTTT.

This clonotype was detected a few times. The genes are TRBV27 and TRBJ2-1, with TRBD2 identical over 11 bases. CDR3 length: 18 residues. V shed 0 bases and J 3 bases; nucleotides not matched to a gene: 7. CDR1 and CDR2 (germline): MNHEY, SMNVEV (reference sequence). The CDR3 loop reads CASSLSITSGGLYNEQFF. Written as DNA, the CDR3 is TGTGCCAGCAGTTTATCGATTACTAGCGGGGGACTCTACAATGAGCAGTTCTTC.

This clonotype was picked up a small number of times. V gene TRBV2 combines with J gene TRBJ2-7, with D possibly matching TRBD1 (5 bases). V dropped 7 bases and J dropped 1 base, with 11 bases sitting between them. Germline assignment: CDR1 SNHLY and CDR2 FYNNEI. The CDR3 length is 13 residues. CDR3 in amino acids: CASTKDNSYEQYF. As DNA, the CDR3 is TGTGCCAGCACAAAGGACAATTCCTACGAGCAGTACTTC.

The gene calls are TRBV7-2 and TRBJ2-2; 7 bases are shared with TRBD1. The CDR3 totals 14 residues. Germline V gene lookup returns CDR1 SGHTA and CDR2 FQGNSA. With 3 bases clipped from V and 4 bases from J, the junction kept 2 bases outside the gene matches. In DNA form, the CDR3 reads TGTGCCAGCAGCTTGTCAGGGGGCACCGGGGAGCTGTTTTTT. This codes for CASSLSGGTGELFF. The variable domain in full, completed from reference TRBV7-2 and TRBJ2-2, reads GAGVSQSPSNKVTEKGKDVELRCDPISGHTALYWYRQSLGQGLEFLIYFQGNSAPDKSGLPSDRFSAERTGGSVSTLTIQRTQQEDSAVYLCASSLSGGTGELFFGEGSRLTVL.

The chain joins TRBV29-1 to TRBJ2-7; D ambiguous. V gave up 7 bases and J gave up 4 bases, with 14 bases separating them. Germline assignment: CDR1 SQVTM and CDR2 ANQGSEA. The CDR3 is 12 amino acids. CDR3 in DNA: TGCAGCGCTCAATACAGTGCTTACGAGCAGTACTTC. This gives the protein CSAQYSAYEQYF.

Of note for this clonotype: An end of the junction does not agree with germline; a read error may underlie this. V is TRBV6-5 and J is TRBJ2-7; 7 bases fit TRBD1. Germline V gives CDR1 MNHEY, CDR2 SVGAGI. This CDR3 region has 14 residues. This CDR3 reads CASRKTGVLYGQYF. As DNA, the CDR3 is TGTGCCAGCAGAAAAACAGGGGTTCTCTACGGGCAGTACTTC.

CDR3 sequence (DNA): TGTGCCAGCAGTTTTAAAGATCAGCCCCAGCATTTT. It yields the protein CASSFKDQPQHF. V and J are TRBV12-3 or TRBV12-4 and TRBJ1-5, with D unclear. The CDR3 is 12 residues long. Deletions cut 3 bases from V and 5 bases from J, with 5 bases between.

The V call is TRBV15, the J call TRBJ1-2; D is possibly TRBD1 (5 bases). Germline V lookup: CDR1 LNHNV, CDR2 YYDKDF (reference sequence). The CDR3 totals 13 residues. V was cut by 3 bases and J by 7 bases, with 12 bases left in between. CDR3 nucleotide sequence: TGTGCCACCAGCAGGTCCCCAGGGACTGGCTACACCTTC. Residues: CATSRSPGTGYTF.